What follows are 17 T cell receptor beta chains derived from one specimen sequenced in a study of blood T cell repertoires in COVID-19. Sequencing used immunoSEQ multiplex PCR; TCRdb keeps in-frame clones, though not all of them. The data show about 200,000 clones, over 80% seen once. Sequenced sample: peripheral blood. The receptors come from a woman aged 55 to 70 with COVID-19, enrolled during active disease.

The chain couples TRBV7-2 to TRBJ2-1; 10 positions match TRBD2. CDR1 SGHTA and CDR2 FQGNSA come from the germline V gene. CDR3 length: 15 residues. The J segment lost 16 bases and the V segment lost 1 base, leaving 13 bases of the junction unmatched. CDR3 DNA sequence: TGTGCCAGCAGCTTAGTTGGTCTAGCGGGAGTTTGCCCCTTCTTC. It yields the protein CASSLVGLAGVCPFF.

The rearrangement uses TRBV19 and TRBJ2-1; TRBD2 agrees at 10 bases. The CDR3 extends over 16 amino acids. Looked up from germline, CDR1 is LNHDA and CDR2 is SQIVND (reference sequence). The V segment lost 5 bases and the J segment 7 bases; nucleotides outside the gene matches: 11. The chain's CDR3 is CASSVRAGGPTNEQFF. Here the CDR3 DNA reads TGTGCCAGTAGTGTCCGAGCGGGAGGGCCTACGAATGAGCAGTTCTTC. The full variable domain, with the rest looked up from reference TRBV19 and TRBJ2-1, is DGGITQSPKYLFRKEGQNVTLSCEQNLNHDAMYWYRQDPGQGLRLIYYSQIVNDFQKGDIAEGYSVSREKKESFPLTVTSAQKNPTAFYLCASSVRAGGPTNEQFFGPGTRLTVL.

This clone was recorded once. The gene calls are TRBV5-1 and TRBJ1-6; 11 bases agree with TRBD1. The germline V gene encodes CDR1 SGHRS and CDR2 YFSETQ. CDR3 length: 16 amino acids. Trimming removed 4 bases from V and 7 bases from J; junction bases left unmatched: 7. In nucleotides, the CDR3 is TGCGCCAGCAGCAGGACGGGACAGGGGGAGAATTCACCCCTCCACTTT. It specifies CASSRTGQGENSPLHF.

This chain's CDR3 is CASSLPVRDRGPEAEAFF. In DNA form, the CDR3 reads TGTGCCAGCAGCTTGCCCGTCCGGGACAGGGGGCCGGAGGCTGAAGCTTTCTTT. The chain carries TRBV11-3 and TRBJ1-1; 12 bases align to TRBD1. Germline V gene sequence: CDR1 SGHNT, CDR2 YENEEA. This CDR3 is built from 18 residues. J was trimmed by 6 bases and V by 3 bases; bases with no gene match: 14.

This chain links TRBV28 with TRBJ2-1; TRBD2 aligns across 10 bases. This CDR3 contains 14 residues. The ends lost 6 bases at V and 14 bases at J; junction bases unmatched: 13. Per the germline V gene, CDR1 is MDHEN and CDR2 is SYDVKM. DNA for the CDR3: TGTGCCAGCAGGGGGCACAGCGGGGGGGCGAGGGAGTTCTTC. Translated: CASRGHSGGAREFF.

The V gene is TRBV7-9, the J gene TRBJ1-1; 8 bases map to TRBD1. Looked up from germline, CDR1 is SEHNR and CDR2 is FQNEAQ (reference sequence). The CDR3 is 16 residues long. After removal of 6 bases from V and 2 bases from J, the junction contained 11 bases not matched to a gene. The CDR3 here is CASSVSTGQGNTEAFF. In DNA, the CDR3 is TGTGCCAGCAGTGTTTCTACTGGACAGGGAAACACTGAAGCTTTCTTT.

This chain joins TRBV4-2 and TRBJ2-7, with 7 bases lining up with TRBD1. This CDR3 is 15 amino acids long. Trimming cost V 6 bases and J 5 bases; bases outside gene matches: 13. Germline V gene sequence: CDR1 LGHNA, CDR2 YNFKEQ. CDR3 in DNA: TGTGCCAGCAGTTCCGAGTACAGGGGTTTTCACGAGCAGTACTTC. Its protein is CASSSEYRGFHEQYF.

The chain has TRBV4-1 and TRBJ1-1; 9 bases fit TRBD1. Germline loops: CDR1 MGHRA, CDR2 YSYEKL. This CDR3 region has 17 residues. The junction had 10 bases not matched to a gene; V was cut back by 4 bases and J by 1 base. The CDR3 reads CASSPWTGDAQNTEAFF. In DNA form, the CDR3 reads TGCGCCAGCAGCCCTTGGACAGGGGACGCCCAGAACACTGAAGCTTTCTTT.

The chain combines TRBV28 with TRBJ1-5, with 7 positions matching TRBD1. The V gene's germline CDR1 is MDHEN and CDR2 SYDVKM. The CDR3 is 14 residues long. The V and J ends lost 6 bases and 3 bases, in that order; junction bases with no gene match: 5. CDR3 nucleotides: TGTGCCAGCAGCCAGGGACAGTACAATCAGCCCCAGCATTTT. It translates to CASSQGQYNQPQHF.

This clone was detected many times. The rearrangement uses TRBV5-5 and TRBJ2-2; TRBD1 aligns across 7 bases. CDR3 length: 16 residues. Unmatched junction bases numbered 8, after V lost 2 bases and J lost 4 bases. Germline V gives CDR1 SGHKS, CDR2 YYEKEE (reference sequence). CDR3 amino acids: CASSFRGGSGTGELFF. CDR3 bases: TGTGCCAGCAGCTTCAGAGGGGGCTCGGGCACCGGGGAGCTGTTTTTT.

DNA for the CDR3: TGCGCCAGCATGATCCGGGTAGAGTTCGGCAAAAACATTCAGTACTTC. This encodes CASMIRVEFGKNIQYF. V and J are TRBV23-1 and TRBJ2-4; D unresolved. TRBV23-1 is sorted into the ORF group, with uncertain function. The CDR3 sequence is 16 residues long. Trimming removed 7 bases at V and 3 bases at J, with 19 bases between.

This chain's CDR3 is CASSVGQLSSGNTIYF. CDR3 DNA sequence: TGTGCCAGCAGCGTAGGACAGTTGTCCTCTGGAAACACCATATATTTT. V and J are TRBV9 and TRBJ1-3, with a weak D call TRBD1 (5 bases). V gave up 0 bases and J gave up 0 bases, with 10 bases separating them. CDR3 size: 16 residues. Germline CDR1 and CDR2: SGDLS and YYNGEE.

This rearrangement joins TRBV18 to TRBJ1-2; 12 bases match TRBD1. Germline-derived CDR1 and CDR2 are KGHSH and LQKENI. With 3 bases clipped from V and 4 bases from J, the junction kept 6 bases outside the gene matches. CDR3 length equals 16 residues. CDR3 bases: TGTGCCAGCTCACCTTCGGGACAGGGGGCGGGCTATGGCTACACCTTC. Amino acid sequence: CASSPSGQGAGYGYTF. The variable domain in full, with the rest retrieved from reference TRBV18 and TRBJ1-2, is NAGVMQNPRHLVRRRGQEARLRCSPMKGHSHVYWYRQLPEEGLKFMVYLQKENIIDESGMPKERFSAEFPKEGPSILRIQQVVRGDSAAYFCASSPSGQGAGYGYTFGSGTRLTVV.

The V and J genes are TRBV6-1 and TRBJ2-1; the D is unclear. CDR1 MNHNS and CDR2 SASEGT come from the germline V gene. With 2 bases removed from V and 5 bases from J, the gap between germline ends came to 10 bases. The CDR3 spans 14 residues. CDR3 bases: TGTGCCAGCAGTGAACAGGTAATCCACAATGAGCAGTTCTTC. Its protein is CASSEQVIHNEQFF.

Of note for this clone: At one of its ends the junction is not consistent with the germline gene, which may arise from a read error. The gene calls are TRBV30 and TRBJ2-7; 7 nucleotides agree with TRBD1. The CDR3 extends over 13 amino acids. Germline assignment: CDR1 GTSNPN and CDR2 SVGIG (reference sequence). CDR3 protein: CACEWDSSFEQYF. CDR3 nucleotide sequence: TGTGCCTGCGAATGGGACAGTTCCTTCGAGCAGTACTTC.

The count of this clone is one. J is TRBJ2-7 and V is TRBV18; D might be TRBD2 (5 bases). The CDR3 is made up of 13 amino acids. V was pared by 6 bases and J by 3 bases, with 12 bases between. Germline V gene sequence: CDR1 KGHSH, CDR2 LQKENI. Here the CDR3 reads CASSHAGGYEQYF. CDR3 in DNA: TGTGCCAGCTCGCACGCCGGAGGCTACGAGCAGTACTTC.

The J gene is TRBJ1-2, the V gene TRBV29-1; the D gene is possibly TRBD1 (5 bases). The germline V gene has CDR1 SQVTM and CDR2 ANQGSEA. The CDR3 runs to 13 residues. Trimming removed 4 bases at V and 2 bases at J, with 11 bases between. The CDR3 bases are TGCAGCGTTGCGGACAACCCGAACTATGGCTACACCTTC. Its translation is CSVADNPNYGYTF.